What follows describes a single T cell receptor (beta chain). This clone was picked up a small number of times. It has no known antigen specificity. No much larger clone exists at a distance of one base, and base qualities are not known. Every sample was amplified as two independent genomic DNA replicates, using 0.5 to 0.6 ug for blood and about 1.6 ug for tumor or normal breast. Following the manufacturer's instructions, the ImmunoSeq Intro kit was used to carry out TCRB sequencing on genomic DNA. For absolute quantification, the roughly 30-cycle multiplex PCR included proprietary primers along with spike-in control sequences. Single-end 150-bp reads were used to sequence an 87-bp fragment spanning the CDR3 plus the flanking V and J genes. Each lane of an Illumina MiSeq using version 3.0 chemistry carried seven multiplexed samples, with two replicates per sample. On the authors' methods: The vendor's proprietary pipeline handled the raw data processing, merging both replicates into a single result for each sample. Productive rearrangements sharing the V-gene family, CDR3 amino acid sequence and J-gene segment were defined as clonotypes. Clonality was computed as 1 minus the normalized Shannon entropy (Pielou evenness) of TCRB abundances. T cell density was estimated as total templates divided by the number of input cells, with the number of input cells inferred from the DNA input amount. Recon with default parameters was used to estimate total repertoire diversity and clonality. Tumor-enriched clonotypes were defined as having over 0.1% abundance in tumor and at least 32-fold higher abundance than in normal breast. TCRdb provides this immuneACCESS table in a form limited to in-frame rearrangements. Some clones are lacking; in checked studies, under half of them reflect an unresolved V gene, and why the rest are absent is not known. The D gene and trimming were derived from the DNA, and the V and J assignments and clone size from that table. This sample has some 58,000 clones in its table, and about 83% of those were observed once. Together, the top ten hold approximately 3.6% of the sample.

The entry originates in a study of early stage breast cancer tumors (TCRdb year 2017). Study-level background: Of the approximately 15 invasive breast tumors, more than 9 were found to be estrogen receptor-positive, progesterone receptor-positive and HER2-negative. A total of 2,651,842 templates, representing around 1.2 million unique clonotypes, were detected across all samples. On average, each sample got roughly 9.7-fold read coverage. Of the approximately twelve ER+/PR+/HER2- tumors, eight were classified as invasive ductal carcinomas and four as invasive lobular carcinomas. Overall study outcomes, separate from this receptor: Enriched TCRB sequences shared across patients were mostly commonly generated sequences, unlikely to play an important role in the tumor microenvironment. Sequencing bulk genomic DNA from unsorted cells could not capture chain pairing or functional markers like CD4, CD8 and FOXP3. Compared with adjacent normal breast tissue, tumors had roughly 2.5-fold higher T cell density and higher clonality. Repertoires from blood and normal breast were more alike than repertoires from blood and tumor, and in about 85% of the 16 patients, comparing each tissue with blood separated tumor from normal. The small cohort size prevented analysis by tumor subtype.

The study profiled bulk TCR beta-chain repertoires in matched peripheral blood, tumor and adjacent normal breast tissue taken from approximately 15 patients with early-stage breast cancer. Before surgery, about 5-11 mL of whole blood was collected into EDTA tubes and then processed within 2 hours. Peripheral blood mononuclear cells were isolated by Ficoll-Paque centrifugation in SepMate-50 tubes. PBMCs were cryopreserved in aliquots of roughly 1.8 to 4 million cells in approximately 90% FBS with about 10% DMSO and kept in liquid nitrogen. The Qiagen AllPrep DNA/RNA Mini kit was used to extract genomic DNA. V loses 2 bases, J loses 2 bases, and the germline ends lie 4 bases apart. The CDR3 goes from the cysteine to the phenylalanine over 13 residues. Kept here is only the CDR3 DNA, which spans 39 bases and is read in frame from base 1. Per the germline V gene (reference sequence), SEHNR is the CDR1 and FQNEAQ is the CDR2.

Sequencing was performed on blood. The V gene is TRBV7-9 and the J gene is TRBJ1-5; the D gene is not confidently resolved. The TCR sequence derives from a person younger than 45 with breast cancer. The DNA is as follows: TGTGCCAGCAGCTTAAGGGGCAATCAGCCCCAGCATTTT. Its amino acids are CASSLRGNQPQHF.